This entry lists 27 T cell receptor beta chains sequenced from one sample in a study of blood T cell repertoires in COVID-19. Assay used: immunoSEQ multiplex PCR; TCRdb lists only in-frame clones, some missing. The table shows over 150,000 clones, with approximately 84% occurring only once. Sequenced sample: peripheral blood. The receptors derive from an older woman with COVID-19, enrolled during active disease.

The V and J genes are TRBV19 and TRBJ2-7, with 12 bases identical to TRBD2. With V trimmed by 5 bases and J by 3 bases, 2 bases remained unmatched. Germline V gene data show CDR1 as LNHDA and CDR2 as SQIVND (reference sequence). The CDR3 has 14 residues. CDR3 sequence (DNA): TGTGCCAGTAGTGAGACTAGCGGGGGCTACGAGCAGTACTTC. Amino acid sequence: CASSETSGGYEQYF. Together with reference TRBV19 and TRBJ2-7, the CDR3 gives the full variable domain: DGGITQSPKYLFRKEGQNVTLSCEQNLNHDAMYWYRQDPGQGLRLIYYSQIVNDFQKGDIAEGYSVSREKKESFPLTVTSAQKNPTAFYLCASSETSGGYEQYFGPGTRLTVT.

This chain connects TRBV18 to TRBJ2-5, with 7 bases fitting TRBD2. V gave up 10 bases and J gave up 3 bases; unmatched junction bases: 8. The CDR3 is made up of 13 amino acids. CDR1 and CDR2 from the germline V gene are KGHSH and LQKENI. CDR3 bases: TGTGCCACCTCCCTTGGGAGGGAAGAGACCCAGTACTTC. Protein: CATSLGREETQYF.

This clone was detected only a few times. As DNA, the CDR3 is TGCGCCAGCAGCCAAGTTCTAAACGGGATAGACGGCTACACCTTC. It encodes CASSQVLNGIDGYTF. This chain links TRBV4-1 with TRBJ1-2; D uncertain. The CDR3 has 15 amino acids. Trimming stripped 1 base from V and 8 bases from J, with 17 bases between. Germline CDR1 and CDR2: MGHRA and YSYEKL.

CDR3 nucleotides: TGTGCCAGCAGCTTACGGACAGGGGGCGAGGAAAAACTGTTTTTT. Protein product: CASSLRTGGEEKLFF. V and J are TRBV7-9 and TRBJ1-4; 11 bases map to TRBD1. CDR3 length equals 15 residues. Germline trimming cut 2 bases from V and 8 bases from J; bases unmatched to any gene: 4. From germline, CDR1 is SEHNR and CDR2 FQNEAQ (reference sequence). The whole variable domain, remainder taken from reference TRBV7-9 and TRBJ1-4, is DTGVSQNPRHKITKRGQNVTFRCDPISEHNRLYWYRQTLGQGPEFLTYFQNEAQLEKSRLLSDRFSAERPKGSFSTLEIQRTEQGDSAMYLCASSLRTGGEEKLFFGSGTQLSVL.

The chain couples TRBV5-6 to TRBJ2-3; possible D gene TRBD2, 7 bases. The CDR3 covers 17 residues. Germline CDR1 is SGHDT and CDR2 is YYEEEE. Trimming left V 0 bases short and J 2 bases short, with 16 bases between. In nucleotides, the CDR3 is TGTGCCAGCAGCTTGGGAGGCGGGGGACACTTCACAGATACGCAGTATTTT. Translating gives CASSLGGGGHFTDTQYF.

The gene calls are TRBV7-9 and TRBJ2-2; 8 bases match TRBD1. The germline V gene has CDR1 SEHNR and CDR2 FQNEAQ (reference sequence). This CDR3 has 16 amino acids. Losses at the gene ends were 4 bases for V and 5 bases for J; bases not matched to a gene: 9. The CDR3 spells CASSWGPRGPTGELFF. In DNA form, the CDR3 reads TGTGCCAGCAGCTGGGGGCCCAGGGGGCCGACCGGGGAGCTGTTTTTT.

The V gene is TRBV6-5, the J gene TRBJ1-1; D might be TRBD1 (5 bases). Trimming stripped 4 bases from V and 4 bases from J, with 19 bases between. Germline loops: CDR1 MNHEY, CDR2 SVGAGI. The CDR3 totals 16 residues. The CDR3 DNA follows: TGTGCCAGCAGTTCTACCTCCAGGGCTTCAGGCACTGAAGCTTTCTTT. This encodes CASSSTSRASGTEAFF.

This clone has just one count. This chain uses TRBV19 with TRBJ2-2; 8 nucleotides agree with TRBD2. V lost 7 bases to trimming and J lost 1 base; unmatched junction nucleotides: 11. The germline V gene has CDR1 LNHDA and CDR2 SQIVND (reference sequence). The CDR3 extends over 17 amino acids. In DNA, the CDR3 is TGTGCCAGTAACCCCCGGGAGGGTCTTCGGAACACCGGGGAGCTGTTTTTT. Residues: CASNPREGLRNTGELFF.

This clone was seen a single time. The rearrangement uses TRBV7-3 and TRBJ2-1; 8 nucleotides align to TRBD2. The CDR3 sequence is 14 residues long. Per the germline V gene, CDR1 is SGHTA and CDR2 is FQGTGA. The V segment lost 2 bases and the J segment 6 bases; nucleotides outside the gene matches: 3. The CDR3 loop reads CASSLGGRPNEQFF. CDR3 DNA sequence: TGTGCCAGCAGCTTAGGCGGGAGGCCCAATGAGCAGTTCTTC.

This clone is classed as medium-sized. The sample carries other DNA sequences with the same CDR3. This chain joins TRBV7-9 and TRBJ1-1, with TRBD1 identical over 10 bases. V shed 5 bases and J 4 bases; nucleotides not matched to a gene: 4. Germline V gene lookup returns CDR1 SEHNR and CDR2 FQNEAQ (reference sequence). The CDR3 length is 14 residues. In nucleotides, the CDR3 is TGTGCCAGCAGCCTGGGACAGGGGAGCACTGAAGCTTTCTTT. It codes for CASSLGQGSTEAFF.

This clone was recorded at least ten times. CDR3 sequence (DNA): TGTGCCAGCAGCTCAGAGGGCAATCAGCCCCAGCATTTT. Translating gives CASSSEGNQPQHF. This rearrangement joins TRBV7-9 to TRBJ1-5, with D unresolved. Germline CDR1 SEHNR, CDR2 FQNEAQ (reference sequence). The CDR3 has 13 amino acids. V dropped 4 bases and J dropped 2 bases, with 6 bases sitting between them.

The chain joins TRBV12-3 or TRBV12-4 to TRBJ1-4, with D hard to call. CDR3 length equals 13 residues. Between the trimmed V and J ends, which lost 3 bases and 4 bases, there was a span of 6 bases. The CDR3, as DNA: TGTGCCAGCAGTTTTGTCGGTAATGAAAAACTGTTTTTT. Its translation: CASSFVGNEKLFF.

This rearrangement joins TRBV12-2 to TRBJ2-1; TRBD2 is taken as the D call from the table, unchecked against the DNA. TRBV12-2 is reported as a pseudogene. The CDR3 runs 19 residues. The CDR3 sequence: CASRPGTSGRCGSYNEQFF. The CDR3 DNA reads as TGTGCAAGTCGCCCGGGGACTAGCGGGAGATGTGGTTCCTACAATGAGCAGTTCTTC.

The V call is TRBV2, the J call TRBJ1-5; 9 nucleotides align to TRBD1. The trim removed 6 bases at V and 1 base at J, leaving 4 bases unmatched. The CDR3 sequence is 15 residues long. Germline V CDR1 and CDR2: SNHLY, FYNNEI. The CDR3 DNA sequence: TGTGCCAGCAGGAGGACAGGGGCGAGCAATCAGCCCCAGCATTTT. This translates into CASRRTGASNQPQHF.

The chain links TRBV5-8 to TRBJ2-3; TRBD2 aligns across 10 bases. Germline V gene sequence: CDR1 SGHTS, CDR2 YDEGEE. J gave up 6 bases and V 5 bases, and 9 bases lay outside the gene matches. The CDR3 has 15 residues. In nucleotides, the CDR3 is TGTGCCAGCAGTATATATCTAGCGGGGGTTGATACGCAGTATTTT. As protein: CASSIYLAGVDTQYF.

The chain combines TRBV19 with TRBJ2-1; tentative D call: TRBD1 (6 bases). Per the germline V gene, CDR1 is LNHDA and CDR2 is SQIVND (reference sequence). The CDR3 has 13 amino acids. The germline V and J ends were trimmed by 7 bases and 4 bases, with 11 bases remaining between them. The CDR3 loop reads CASNGDTYNEQFF. CDR3 DNA: TGTGCCAGTAATGGGGACACTTACAATGAGCAGTTCTTC.

V gene TRBV9 combines with J gene TRBJ2-2, with D maybe TRBD1 (5 bases). There are 16 residues in the CDR3. Germline loops: CDR1 SGDLS, CDR2 YYNGEE. Trimming took off 0 bases at V and 4 bases at J, with 13 bases between the two ends. The CDR3 bases are TGTGCCAGCAGCGTAGAAGGCAGGGTGACCACCGGGGAGCTGTTTTTT. It translates to CASSVEGRVTTGELFF. Full variable domain (missing parts from reference TRBV9 and TRBJ2-2): DSGVTQTPKHLITATGQRVTLRCSPRSGDLSVYWYQQSLDQGLQFLIQYYNGEERAKGNILERFSAQQFPDLHSELNLSSLELGDSALYFCASSVEGRVTTGELFFGEGSRLTVL.

The rearrangement joins TRBV12-3 or TRBV12-4 to TRBJ1-6; TRBD1 matches 7 bases. V was pared by 6 bases and J by 6 bases, with 2 bases of the junction left unmatched. The CDR3 totals 13 residues. CDR3 residues: CASRGDSNSPLHF. CDR3 sequence (DNA): TGTGCCAGCAGGGGGGACAGTAATTCACCCCTCCACTTT.

This sequence joins TRBV6-5 and TRBJ2-7; perhaps TRBD2 as D (5 bases). The CDR3 length is 12 residues. In germline, CDR1 is MNHEY, CDR2 SVGAGI. Trimming stripped 10 bases from V and 2 bases from J, with 12 bases between. CDR3 in amino acids: CATRLNPYEQYF. The DNA of the CDR3 is TGTGCCACCAGACTAAACCCCTACGAGCAGTACTTC.

About this clone itself: One end of the junction is discordant with germline, which a read error may explain. This chain links TRBV7-9 with TRBJ1-2; 8 bases match TRBD1. CDR3 length: 13 residues. CDR1 SEHNR and CDR2 FQNEAQ come from the germline V gene (reference sequence). The chain's CDR3 is CASSLAGTGSVAF. CDR3 in DNA: TGTGCCAGCAGCTTAGCGGGGACAGGATCCGTGGCCTTC.

The chain couples TRBV4-1 to TRBJ1-2; TRBD1 agrees at 7 bases. The CDR3 contains 18 residues. Looked up from germline, CDR1 is MGHRA and CDR2 is YSYEKL. Losses at the gene ends were 1 base for V and 3 bases for J; bases not matched to a gene: 14. The CDR3 here is CASSQATDRVRFDYGYTF. CDR3 sequence (DNA): TGCGCCAGCAGCCAAGCCACCGACAGGGTCAGGTTCGACTATGGCTACACCTTC.

V and J are TRBV9 and TRBJ1-5; 10 positions agree with TRBD1. This CDR3 has 14 amino acids. Trimming took 2 bases from V and 7 from J; bases not matched to a gene: 3. Germline lookup yields CDR1 SGDLS and CDR2 YYNGEE. The CDR3 region is CASSVSGQGQPQHF. In DNA form, the CDR3 reads TGTGCCAGCAGCGTCTCGGGACAGGGGCAGCCCCAGCATTTT.

The chain employs TRBV6-5 and TRBJ2-1, with 12 positions matching TRBD2. The V gene's germline CDR1 is MNHEY and CDR2 SVGAGI. J lost 14 bases, V lost 7 bases, and 12 bases had no gene match. The length of the CDR3 is 14 residues. The CDR3 sequence is CASKGLAGGGGEFF. CDR3 DNA sequence: TGTGCCAGCAAAGGGCTAGCGGGAGGGGGCGGTGAGTTCTTC.

This sequence joins TRBV7-9 and TRBJ1-6; possibly TRBD1 for D (6 bases). Trimming cost V 7 bases and J 7 bases, with 14 bases left between them. The CDR3 covers 14 residues. Germline V gene sequence: CDR1 SEHNR, CDR2 FQNEAQ (reference sequence). The CDR3 bases are TGTGCCAGCACCGTGGGGGGGCTGAATTCACCCCTCCACTTT. Translation: CASTVGGLNSPLHF.

V usage is TRBV25-1 and J usage is TRBJ1-2; possibly TRBD1 for D (5 bases). The CDR3 is 13 amino acids. Germline loops: CDR1 MGHDK, CDR2 SYGVNS. V lost 8 bases to trimming and J lost 8 bases, with 18 bases between them. CDR3 nucleotide sequence: TGTGCCAGCTGGCCCCCGGGGGGAAGCGGCTACACCTTC. This encodes CASWPPGGSGYTF.

In its sample, this clone was seen a few times. V usage is TRBV2 and J usage is TRBJ1-3; TRBD1 is a possible D gene (5 bases). There are 14 residues in the CDR3. The germline CDR1 and CDR2 sequences are SNHLY and FYNNEI. With 4 bases removed from V and 0 bases from J, the gap between germline ends came to 7 bases. CDR3 protein: CASSVDSSGNTIYF. In nucleotides, the CDR3 is TGTGCCAGCAGTGTAGACAGCTCTGGAAACACCATATATTTT. Combining the CDR3 with reference TRBV2 and TRBJ1-3 gives the whole variable domain EPEVTQTPSHQVTQMGQEVILRCVPISNHLYFYWYRQILGQKVEFLVSFYNNEISEKSEIFDDQFSVERPDGSNFTLKIRSTKLEDSAMYFCASSVDSSGNTIYFGEGSWLTVV.

The rearrangement links TRBV18 to TRBJ2-2; D gene unclear. The CDR3 loop spans 14 amino acids. The V end lost 4 bases, the J end lost 8 bases, and 14 bases lay between the germline ends. Germline CDR1 KGHSH, CDR2 LQKENI. The CDR3 protein is CASSRGVLIGELFF. CDR3 DNA: TGTGCCAGCTCACGTGGAGTACTTATAGGGGAGCTGTTTTTT.